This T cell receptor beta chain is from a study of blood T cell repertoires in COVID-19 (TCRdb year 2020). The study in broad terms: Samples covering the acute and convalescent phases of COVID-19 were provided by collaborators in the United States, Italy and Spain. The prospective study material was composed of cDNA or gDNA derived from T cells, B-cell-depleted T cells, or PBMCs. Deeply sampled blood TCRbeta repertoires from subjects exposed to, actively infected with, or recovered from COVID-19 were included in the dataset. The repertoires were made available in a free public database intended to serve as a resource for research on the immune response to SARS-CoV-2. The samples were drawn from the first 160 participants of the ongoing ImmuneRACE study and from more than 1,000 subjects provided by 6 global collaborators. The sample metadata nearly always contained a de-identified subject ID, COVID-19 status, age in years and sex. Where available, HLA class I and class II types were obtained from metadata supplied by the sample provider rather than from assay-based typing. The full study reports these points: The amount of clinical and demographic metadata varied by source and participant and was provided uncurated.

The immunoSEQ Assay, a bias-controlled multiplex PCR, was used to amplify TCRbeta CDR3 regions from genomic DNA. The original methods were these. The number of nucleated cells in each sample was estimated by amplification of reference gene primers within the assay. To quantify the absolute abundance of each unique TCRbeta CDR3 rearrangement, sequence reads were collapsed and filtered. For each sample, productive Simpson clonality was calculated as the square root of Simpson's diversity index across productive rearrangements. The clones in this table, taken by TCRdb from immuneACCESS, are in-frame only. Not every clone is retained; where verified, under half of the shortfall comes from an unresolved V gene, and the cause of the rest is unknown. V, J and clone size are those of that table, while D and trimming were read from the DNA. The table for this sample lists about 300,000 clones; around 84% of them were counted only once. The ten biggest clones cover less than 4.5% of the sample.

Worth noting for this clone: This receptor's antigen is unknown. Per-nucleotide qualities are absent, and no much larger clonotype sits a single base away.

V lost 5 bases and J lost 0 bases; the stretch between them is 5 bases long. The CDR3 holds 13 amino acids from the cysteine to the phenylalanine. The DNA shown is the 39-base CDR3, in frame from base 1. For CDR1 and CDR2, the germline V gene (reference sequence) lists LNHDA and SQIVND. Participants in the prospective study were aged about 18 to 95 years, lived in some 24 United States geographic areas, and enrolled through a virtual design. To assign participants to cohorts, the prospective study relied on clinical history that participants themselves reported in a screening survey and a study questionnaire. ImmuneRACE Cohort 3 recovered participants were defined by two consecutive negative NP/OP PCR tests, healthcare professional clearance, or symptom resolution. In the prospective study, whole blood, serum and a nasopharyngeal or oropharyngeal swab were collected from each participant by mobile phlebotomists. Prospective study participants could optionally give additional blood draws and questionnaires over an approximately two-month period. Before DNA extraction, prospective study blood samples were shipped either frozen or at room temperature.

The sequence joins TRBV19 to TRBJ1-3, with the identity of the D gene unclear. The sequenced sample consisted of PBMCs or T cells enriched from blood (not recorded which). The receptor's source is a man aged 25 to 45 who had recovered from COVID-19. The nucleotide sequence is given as TGTGCCAGTAGTTCGGTCTCTGGAAACACCATATATTTT. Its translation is CASSSVSGNTIYF.